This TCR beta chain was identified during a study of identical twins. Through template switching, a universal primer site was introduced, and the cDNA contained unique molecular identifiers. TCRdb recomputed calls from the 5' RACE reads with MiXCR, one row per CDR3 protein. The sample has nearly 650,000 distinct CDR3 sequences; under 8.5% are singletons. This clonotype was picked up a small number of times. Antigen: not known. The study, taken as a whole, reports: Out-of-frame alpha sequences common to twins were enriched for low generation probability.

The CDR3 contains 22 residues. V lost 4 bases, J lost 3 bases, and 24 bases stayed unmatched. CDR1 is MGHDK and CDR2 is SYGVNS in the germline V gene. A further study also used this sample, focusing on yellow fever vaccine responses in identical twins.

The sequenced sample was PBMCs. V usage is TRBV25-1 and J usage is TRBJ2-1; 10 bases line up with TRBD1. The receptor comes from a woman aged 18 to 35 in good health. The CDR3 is CASSVGPPGTGAKRGYYNEQFF. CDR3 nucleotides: TGTGCCAGCAGTGTAGGCCCCCCCGGGACAGGGGCAAAGAGGGGGTACTACAATGAGCAGTTCTTC.